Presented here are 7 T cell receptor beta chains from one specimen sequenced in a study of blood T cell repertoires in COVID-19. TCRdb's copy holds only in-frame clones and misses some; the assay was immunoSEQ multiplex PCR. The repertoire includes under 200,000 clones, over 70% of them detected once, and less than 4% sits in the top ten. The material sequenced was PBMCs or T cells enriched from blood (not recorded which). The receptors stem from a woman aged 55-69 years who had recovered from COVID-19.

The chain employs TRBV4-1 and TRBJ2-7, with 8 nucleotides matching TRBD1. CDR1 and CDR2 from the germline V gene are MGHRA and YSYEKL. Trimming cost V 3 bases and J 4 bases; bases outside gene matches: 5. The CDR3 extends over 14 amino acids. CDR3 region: CASSQGTGTYEQYF. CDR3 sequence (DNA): TGCGCCAGCAGCCAGGGGACAGGCACTTACGAGCAGTACTTC.

The CDR3 loop reads CASSQDGGVQETQYF. In DNA, the CDR3 is TGTGCCAGCAGCCAAGACGGAGGGGTCCAAGAGACCCAGTACTTC. The V gene is TRBV4-2, the J gene TRBJ2-5, with D possibly TRBD2 on 6 matching bases. The CDR3 sequence is 15 residues long. The V end was cut by 0 bases, the J end by 1 base, with 9 bases between. Germline CDR1 is LGHNA and CDR2 is YNFKEQ.

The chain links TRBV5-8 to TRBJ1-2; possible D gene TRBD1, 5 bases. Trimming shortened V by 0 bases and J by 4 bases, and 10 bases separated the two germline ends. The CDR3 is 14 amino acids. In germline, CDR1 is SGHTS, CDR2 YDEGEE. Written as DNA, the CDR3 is TGTGCCAGCAGCTTGGTGGGGGGATTCTATGGCTACACCTTC. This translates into CASSLVGGFYGYTF.

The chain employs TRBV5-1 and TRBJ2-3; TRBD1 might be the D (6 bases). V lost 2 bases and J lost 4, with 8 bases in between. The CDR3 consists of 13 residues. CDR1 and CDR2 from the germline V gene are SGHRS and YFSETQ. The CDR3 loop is CASSFEGADTQYF. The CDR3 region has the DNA TGCGCCAGCAGCTTTGAGGGGGCAGATACGCAGTATTTT.

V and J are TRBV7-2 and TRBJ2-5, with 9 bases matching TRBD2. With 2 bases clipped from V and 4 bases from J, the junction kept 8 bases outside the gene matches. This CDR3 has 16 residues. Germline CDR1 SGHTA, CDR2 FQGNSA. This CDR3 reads CASSLNRGGAGETQYF. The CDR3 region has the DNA TGTGCCAGCAGCTTAAACCGCGGGGGGGCCGGAGAGACCCAGTACTTC.

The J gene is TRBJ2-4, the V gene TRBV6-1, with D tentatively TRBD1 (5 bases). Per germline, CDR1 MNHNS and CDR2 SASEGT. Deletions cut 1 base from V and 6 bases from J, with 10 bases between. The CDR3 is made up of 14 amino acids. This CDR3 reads CASSEGWQGNIQYF. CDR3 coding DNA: TGTGCCAGCAGTGAAGGGTGGCAGGGAAACATTCAGTACTTC.

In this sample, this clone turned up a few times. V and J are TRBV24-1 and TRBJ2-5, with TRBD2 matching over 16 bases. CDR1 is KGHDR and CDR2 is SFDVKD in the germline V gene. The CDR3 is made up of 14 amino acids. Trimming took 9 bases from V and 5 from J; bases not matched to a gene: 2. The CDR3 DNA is TGTGCCACCGGGACTAGCGGGGGGGCGGAGACCCAGTACTTC. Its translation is CATGTSGGAETQYF.